The subject of this entry is one T cell receptor (beta chain). Generated by immunoSEQ multiplex PCR, the TCRdb table keeps only in-frame clones and is missing some. The sample gives about 88,000 clones, more than 75% of which show up once; around 5.2% is in the top ten. The sample comes from a study of T cell responses to AZD1222 COVID-19 vaccine. The CDR3 length is 16 residues. Deletions cut 4 bases from V and 0 bases from J, with 13 bases between. The germline CDR1 and CDR2 sequences are MNHEY and SMNVEV (reference sequence). Here the sequenced sample was peripheral blood, taken on day 0 of MenACWY control vaccination. The receptor comes from an adult in good health. The chain joins TRBV27 to TRBJ1-3, with D perhaps matching TRBD1 (5 bases). For the CDR3, the DNA is TGTGCCAGCAGTTACACAGGACCCTACTCTGGAAACACCATATATTTT. Its translation: CASSYTGPYSGNTIYF.